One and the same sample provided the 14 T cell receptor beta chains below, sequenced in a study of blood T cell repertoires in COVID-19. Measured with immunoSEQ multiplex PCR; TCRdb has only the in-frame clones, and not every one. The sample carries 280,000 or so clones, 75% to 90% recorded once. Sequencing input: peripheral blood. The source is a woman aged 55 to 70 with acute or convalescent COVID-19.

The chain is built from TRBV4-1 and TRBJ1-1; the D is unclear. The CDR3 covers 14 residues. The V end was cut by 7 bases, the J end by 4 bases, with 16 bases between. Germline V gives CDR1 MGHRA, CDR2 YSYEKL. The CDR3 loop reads CASTSTQRVTEAFF. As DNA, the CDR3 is TGCGCCAGCACCTCCACCCAACGGGTCACTGAAGCTTTCTTT.

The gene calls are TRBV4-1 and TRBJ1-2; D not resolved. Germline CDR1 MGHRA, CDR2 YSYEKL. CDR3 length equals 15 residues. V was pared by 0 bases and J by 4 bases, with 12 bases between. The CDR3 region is CASSQEAARSYGYTF. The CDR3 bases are TGCGCCAGCAGCCAAGAGGCAGCCCGGAGCTATGGCTACACCTTC.

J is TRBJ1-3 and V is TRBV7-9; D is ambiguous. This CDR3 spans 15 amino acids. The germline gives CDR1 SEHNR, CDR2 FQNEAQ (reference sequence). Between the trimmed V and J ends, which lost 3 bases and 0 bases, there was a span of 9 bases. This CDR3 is CASSLAAASGNTIYF. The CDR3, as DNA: TGTGCCAGCAGCTTGGCGGCCGCCTCTGGAAACACCATATATTTT.

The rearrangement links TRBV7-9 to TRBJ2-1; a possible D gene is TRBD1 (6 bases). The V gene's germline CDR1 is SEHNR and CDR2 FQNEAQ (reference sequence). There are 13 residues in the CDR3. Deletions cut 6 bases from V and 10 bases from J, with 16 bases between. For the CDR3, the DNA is TGTGCCAGCAGATGGAACAGGGAAGGAGAGCAGTTCTTC. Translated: CASRWNREGEQFF.

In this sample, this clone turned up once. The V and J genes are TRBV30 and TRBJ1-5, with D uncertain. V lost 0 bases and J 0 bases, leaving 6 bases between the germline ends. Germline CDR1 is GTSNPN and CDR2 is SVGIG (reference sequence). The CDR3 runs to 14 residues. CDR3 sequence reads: CAWSVHNSNQPQHF. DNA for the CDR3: TGTGCCTGGAGTGTACATAATAGCAATCAGCCCCAGCATTTT.

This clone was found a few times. This CDR3 reads CAISWDSEDTEAFF. The CDR3 nucleotides are TGTGCCATCAGTTGGGACAGTGAAGACACTGAAGCTTTCTTT. The V gene is TRBV10-3, the J gene TRBJ1-1, with 7 bases aligning to TRBD1. This CDR3 is 14 amino acids long. V trimming: 5 bases; J trimming: 3 bases; junction bases outside the gene matches: 6. Germline loops: CDR1 ENHRY, CDR2 SYGVKD.

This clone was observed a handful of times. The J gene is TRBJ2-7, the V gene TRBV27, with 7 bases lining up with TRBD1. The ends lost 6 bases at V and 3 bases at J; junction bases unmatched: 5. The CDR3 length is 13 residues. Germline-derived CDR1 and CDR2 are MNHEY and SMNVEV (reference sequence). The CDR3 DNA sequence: TGTGCCAGCAGCACAGGGGCGGGCTACGAGCAGTACTTC. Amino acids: CASSTGAGYEQYF.

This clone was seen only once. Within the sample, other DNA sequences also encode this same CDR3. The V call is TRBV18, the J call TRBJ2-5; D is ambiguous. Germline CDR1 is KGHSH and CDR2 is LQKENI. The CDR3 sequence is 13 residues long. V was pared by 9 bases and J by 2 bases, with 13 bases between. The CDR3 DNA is TGTGCCAGTTTCAGGTCGGCTCAAGAGACCCAGTACTTC. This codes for CASFRSAQETQYF.

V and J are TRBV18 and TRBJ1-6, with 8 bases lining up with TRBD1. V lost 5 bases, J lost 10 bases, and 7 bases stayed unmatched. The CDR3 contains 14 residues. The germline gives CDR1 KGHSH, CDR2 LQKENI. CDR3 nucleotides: TGTGCCAGCTCAATTGGACAGGGTGGCTCACCCCTCCACTTT. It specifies CASSIGQGGSPLHF.

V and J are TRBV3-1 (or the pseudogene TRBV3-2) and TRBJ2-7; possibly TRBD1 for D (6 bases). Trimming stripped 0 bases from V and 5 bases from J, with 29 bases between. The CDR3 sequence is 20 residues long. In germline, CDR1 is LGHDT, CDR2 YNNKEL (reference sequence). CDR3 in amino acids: CASSQDLGPAPEPQGHEQYF. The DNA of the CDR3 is TGTGCCAGCAGCCAAGATCTTGGGCCAGCGCCTGAACCACAGGGACACGAGCAGTACTTC.

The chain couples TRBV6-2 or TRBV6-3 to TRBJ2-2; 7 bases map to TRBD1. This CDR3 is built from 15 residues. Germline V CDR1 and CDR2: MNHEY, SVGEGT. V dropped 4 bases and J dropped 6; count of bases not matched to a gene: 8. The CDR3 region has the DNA TGTGCCAGCAGTTTGGGACAGTCAGTCGCCGGGGAGCTGTTTTTT. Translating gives CASSLGQSVAGELFF.

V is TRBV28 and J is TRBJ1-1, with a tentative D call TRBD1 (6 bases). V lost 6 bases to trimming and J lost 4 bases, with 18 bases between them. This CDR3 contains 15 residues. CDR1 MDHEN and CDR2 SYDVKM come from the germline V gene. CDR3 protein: CASRPFRGEGTEAFF. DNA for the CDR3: TGTGCCAGCAGACCCTTCAGGGGTGAGGGCACTGAAGCTTTCTTT.

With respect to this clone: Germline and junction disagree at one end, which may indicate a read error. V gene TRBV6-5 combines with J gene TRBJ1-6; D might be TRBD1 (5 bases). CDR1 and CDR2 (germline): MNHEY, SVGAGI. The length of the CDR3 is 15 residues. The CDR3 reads CASSHSGLLSSPLHF. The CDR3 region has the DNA TGTGCCAGCAGTCACTCGGGACTTTTGTCTTCACCCCTCCACTTT.

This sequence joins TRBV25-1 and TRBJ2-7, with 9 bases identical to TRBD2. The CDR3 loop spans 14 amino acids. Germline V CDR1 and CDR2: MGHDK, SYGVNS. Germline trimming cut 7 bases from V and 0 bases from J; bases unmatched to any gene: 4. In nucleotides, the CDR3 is TGTGCCAGCAATAGCGGGAGCTTCTCCTACGAGCAGTACTTC. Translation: CASNSGSFSYEQYF.